A single T cell receptor beta chain is shown here with its context. The antigen is not known. Sequencing was performed with immunoSEQ multiplex PCR; in TCRdb, only in-frame clones are kept and a portion is missing. Of just over 2,000,000 clones in the sample, 85% to 95% are singletons; the top ten hold 0.13%. These data come from a study of shared clonotypes between healthy human individuals. Findings and limits, study-wide: For naive CD4 cells, 4% to 6% of clonotypes were shared across a handful of donors. Only blood underwent sampling, and tissue repertoires likely differ.

From CD4+ cells came CD45RA+ naive and CD45RA-negative memory subsets. The source material was naive CD4+ T cells sorted from blood. The subset: CD45RA+ positively selected. The origin of this receptor is a man aged 18 to 29 in good health.

This chain's CDR3 is CASSPRDKDGYTF. The CDR3 nucleotides are TGTGCCAGCTCACCACGGGACAAGGATGGCTACACCTTC. The gene calls are TRBV18 and TRBJ1-2; D perhaps matches TRBD1 (6 bases). Trimming pared 1 base from V and 6 bases from J, leaving 9 bases between. Germline lookup yields CDR1 KGHSH and CDR2 LQKENI. The CDR3 sequence is 13 residues long.